Following are 20 T cell receptor beta chains from one sample sequenced in a study of PD-L1 blockade in urothelial cancer. Time point denoted: peripheral blood 6 weeks after treatment start. TCRdb keeps only in-frame clones here, not all; method: immunoSEQ multiplex PCR. The profile covers approximately 120,000 clones, with approximately 85% appearing a single time and roughly 2.6% taken by the ten largest. Material: PBMCs, obtained around atezolizumab (anti-PD-L1) treatment. The origin of the receptors is a man aged 50-60 years with urothelial cancer.

Only one count was recorded for this clone. Within the sample, other DNA sequences also encode this same CDR3. This sequence joins TRBV5-1 and TRBJ2-7; D may be TRBD1 (8 bases). The CDR3 consists of 15 residues. Germline V lookup: CDR1 SGHRS, CDR2 YFSETQ. With 4 bases removed from V and 2 bases from J, the gap between germline ends came to 16 bases. CDR3 coding DNA: TGCGCCAGCAGCCCCCGACAGGGGACTACCTACGAGCAGTACTTC. Its protein is CASSPRQGTTYEQYF.

This clone was counted a single time. The chain employs TRBV11-3 and TRBJ2-1, with D tentatively TRBD2 (6 bases). Germline CDR1 is SGHNT and CDR2 is YENEEA. This CDR3 has 13 amino acids. V lost 5 bases and J 6 bases, leaving 11 bases between the germline ends. The CDR3 DNA sequence: TGTGCCAGCAGCCACGGGACTGGCAATGAGCAGTTCTTC. Translated: CASSHGTGNEQFF.

The V call is TRBV7-9, the J call TRBJ1-1; 11 bases align to TRBD1. This CDR3 is 14 amino acids long. J gave up 4 bases and V 5 bases, and 3 bases lay outside the gene matches. Germline CDR1 SEHNR, CDR2 FQNEAQ (reference sequence). The CDR3: CASSVGTGGTEAFF. CDR3 sequence (DNA): TGTGCCAGCAGCGTCGGGACAGGGGGCACTGAAGCTTTCTTT.

CDR3 nucleotides: TGCGCCAGCAGCGGGACAGGGCCTGGCTACACCTTC. As protein: CASSGTGPGYTF. V gene TRBV5-1 combines with J gene TRBJ1-2; 9 bases are a match to TRBD1. V lost 4 bases and J lost 7; bases outside the gene matches: 2. The CDR3 has 12 residues. The germline V gene has CDR1 SGHRS and CDR2 YFSETQ.

The gene calls are TRBV7-9 and TRBJ2-2; 10 nucleotides align to TRBD1. CDR3 size: 15 residues. V was clipped by 7 bases and J by 1 base; unmatched bases: 3. Looked up from germline, CDR1 is SEHNR and CDR2 is FQNEAQ (reference sequence). CDR3 nucleotide sequence: TGTGCCAGCAACGACAGGGGGCAGAACACCGGGGAGCTGTTTTTT. It yields the protein CASNDRGQNTGELFF.

The chain couples TRBV9 to TRBJ1-1; D gene uncertain. Looked up from germline, CDR1 is SGDLS and CDR2 is YYNGEE. The germline V and J ends were trimmed by 0 bases and 9 bases, with 12 bases remaining between them. This CDR3 region has 13 residues. Here the CDR3 DNA reads TGTGCCAGCAGCGTAGATCCCTCTAGCCAAGCTTTCTTT. This translates into CASSVDPSSQAFF.

This clone was seen only a few times. This rearrangement joins TRBV7-2 to TRBJ1-5; 8 bases fit TRBD1. The CDR3 totals 14 residues. Trimming took 4 bases from V and 6 from J; bases not matched to a gene: 5. Per germline, CDR1 SGHTA and CDR2 FQGNSA. In DNA form, the CDR3 reads TGTGCCAGCAGCTCCGGACAGGGCGGTCAGCCCCAGCATTTT. This sequence encodes CASSSGQGGQPQHF.

The rearrangement uses TRBV13 and TRBJ1-2, with TRBD1 matching over 12 bases. Germline V gives CDR1 PRHDT, CDR2 FYEKMQ (reference sequence). This CDR3 spans 13 amino acids. V gave up 9 bases and J gave up 8 bases; unmatched junction bases: 7. DNA for the CDR3: TGTGCCAGTTCGGGACAGGGGGCGACCGGCTACACCTTC. As protein: CASSGQGATGYTF.

This clone occurred a few times. V gene TRBV20-1 combines with J gene TRBJ1-2; D is perhaps TRBD1 (6 bases). Germline CDR1 DFQATT, CDR2 SNEGSKA (reference sequence). CDR3 length: 11 amino acids. Trimming cost V 6 bases and J 8 bases, with 13 bases left between them. CDR3 in amino acids: CSALGGLGYTF. The CDR3 bases are TGCAGTGCACTCGGGGGGCTGGGCTACACCTTC.

The V gene is TRBV4-2, the J gene TRBJ2-5; 8 nucleotides agree with TRBD2. The germline V gene encodes CDR1 LGHNA and CDR2 YNFKEQ. V lost 1 base to trimming and J lost 2 bases; unmatched junction nucleotides: 12. The CDR3 is 18 residues long. The CDR3 sequence: CASSQVGGRAGGQETQYF. In DNA form, the CDR3 reads TGTGCCAGCAGCCAAGTTGGAGGGAGGGCGGGAGGTCAAGAGACCCAGTACTTC.

This chain uses TRBV10-3 with TRBJ2-5, with 8 bases lining up with TRBD2. The V segment lost 11 bases and the J segment 1 base; nucleotides outside the gene matches: 12. The CDR3 runs to 15 residues. CDR1 and CDR2 from the germline V gene are ENHRY and SYGVKD. CDR3 residues: CAASRSGSVQETQYF. The CDR3 DNA sequence: TGTGCCGCCTCAAGAAGCGGGAGTGTCCAAGAGACCCAGTACTTC.

This chain's CDR3 is CASGSGNQYF. CDR3 DNA: TGTGCTAGTGGTTCCGGGAATCAGTACTTC. V gene TRBV12-5 combines with J gene TRBJ2-7; D might be TRBD2 (5 bases). CDR3 length: 10 amino acids. The V and J ends lost 4 bases and 10 bases respectively, with 8 bases between them. Looked up from germline, CDR1 is LGHNT and CDR2 is FRNRAP. The full variable domain, with the rest looked up from reference TRBV12-5 and TRBJ2-7, is DARVTQTPRHKVTEMGQEVTMRCQPILGHNTVFWYRQTMMQGLELLAYFRNRAPLDDSGMPKDRFSAEMPDATLATLKIQPSEPRDSAVYFCASGSGNQYFGPGTRLTVT.

The chain has TRBV7-2 and TRBJ2-1; 9 bases agree with TRBD2. J lost 5 bases, V lost 5 bases, and 7 bases had no gene match. Germline V CDR1 and CDR2: SGHTA, FQGNSA. CDR3 size: 15 residues. CDR3 in DNA: TGTGCCAGCAGCCGAGCGGGAGGCAACAACAATGAGCAGTTCTTC. Translation gives CASSRAGGNNNEQFF.

The V call is TRBV18, the J call TRBJ1-5, with D perhaps matching TRBD1 (6 bases). Trimming took 5 bases from V and 1 from J, leaving 6 bases between them. This CDR3 contains 13 residues. Germline-derived CDR1 and CDR2 are KGHSH and LQKENI. CDR3 sequence reads: CASSTGSNQPQHF. CDR3 in DNA: TGTGCCAGCTCAACAGGGAGCAATCAGCCCCAGCATTTT. The variable domain in full, completed from reference TRBV18 and TRBJ1-5, reads NAGVMQNPRHLVRRRGQEARLRCSPMKGHSHVYWYRQLPEEGLKFMVYLQKENIIDESGMPKERFSAEFPKEGPSILRIQQVVRGDSAAYFCASSTGSNQPQHFGDGTRLSIL.

The genes are TRBV28 and TRBJ1-4, with 7 bases aligning to TRBD1. This CDR3 is built from 14 residues. Looked up from germline, CDR1 is MDHEN and CDR2 is SYDVKM. V gave up 7 bases and J gave up 8 bases; unmatched junction bases: 10. The CDR3 reads CASNRDRALEKLFF. In DNA form, the CDR3 reads TGTGCCAGCAACCGGGACAGAGCCCTGGAAAAACTGTTTTTT.

The V and J genes are TRBV19 and TRBJ2-6; D not resolved. Trimming removed 5 bases from V and 2 bases from J, with 10 bases in between. From germline, CDR1 is LNHDA and CDR2 SQIVND (reference sequence). This CDR3 has 15 amino acids. CDR3 nucleotides: TGTGCCAGTAGTTTTGGGCAGACTGGGGCCAACGTCCTGACTTTC. This translates into CASSFGQTGANVLTF.

The chain uses TRBV7-8 and TRBJ2-7; tentative D call: TRBD2 (6 bases). The CDR3 contains 15 residues. The germline V gene has CDR1 SGHVS and CDR2 FQNEAQ. With 1 base removed from V and 6 bases from J, the gap between germline ends came to 16 bases. In DNA, the CDR3 is TGTGCCAGCAGCTTAGTTGGTGGGAGCGGGTCCGAGCAGTACTTC. Encoded protein: CASSLVGGSGSEQYF.

The rearrangement joins TRBV7-2 to TRBJ2-1; D may be TRBD1 (5 bases). CDR1 is SGHTA, CDR2 FQGNSA, per germline. V shed 6 bases and J shed 9 bases, with 18 bases lying between them. There are 14 residues in the CDR3. CDR3 DNA sequence: TGTGCCAGCAGGCCAGACAGTCCAAGGAGTGAGCAGTTCTTC. Amino acid sequence: CASRPDSPRSEQFF.

V gene TRBV7-9 combines with J gene TRBJ2-7, with TRBD2 as a possible D gene (6 bases). CDR3 size: 13 residues. Trimming removed 1 base from V and 5 bases from J, with 9 bases in between. Germline CDR1 SEHNR, CDR2 FQNEAQ (reference sequence). DNA for the CDR3: TGTGCCAGCAGCTTAGGTGGGGGGAACGAGCAGTACTTC. Its translation: CASSLGGGNEQYF.

J is TRBJ2-7 and V is TRBV21-1; whether TRBD1, the table's D call, matches the DNA was not checked. TRBV21-1 represents a pseudogene. CDR3 length: 15 amino acids. The CDR3: CASSKDGTGTYEQYF. The DNA of the CDR3 is TGTGCCAGCAGCAAAGACGGGACAGGGACGTACGAGCAGTACTTC.